The 9 T cell receptor beta chains presented below share a single source sample, sequenced in a study of blood T cell repertoires in COVID-19. Clones were read by immunoSEQ multiplex PCR, and TCRdb kept only the in-frame ones, dropping some. The data show about 330,000 clones, with under 95% seen just once and under 20% held by the top ten. The sequenced sample was PBMCs or T cells enriched from blood (not recorded which). These receptors all come from a woman younger than 45 who had recovered from COVID-19.

The chain employs TRBV4-3 and TRBJ2-2; 12 bases are shared with TRBD2. Germline V gene lookup returns CDR1 LGHNA and CDR2 YSLEER. Trimming removed 0 bases from V and 7 bases from J; junction bases left unmatched: 6. The CDR3 covers 17 residues. CDR3 sequence (DNA): TGCGCCAGCAGCCAAGAGCTAGCGGGGGGGCAAAACGGGGAGCTGTTTTTT. Its protein product is CASSQELAGGQNGELFF.

The chain employs TRBV12-5 and TRBJ2-2, with TRBD1 identical over 9 bases. The CDR3 has 13 amino acids. CDR1 is LGHNT and CDR2 is FRNRAP in the germline V gene. V was pared by 5 bases and J by 13 bases, with 8 bases of the junction left unmatched. The DNA for the CDR3 is TGTGCTAGTGGTCCCCAGGACAGGGGTGTGCTGTTTTTT. Translating gives CASGPQDRGVLFF.

This clone was recorded only once. V is TRBV6-5 and J is TRBJ1-1, with TRBD1 identical over 7 bases. The germline CDR1 and CDR2 sequences are MNHEY and SVGAGI. V gave up 6 bases and J gave up 3 bases; unmatched junction bases: 7. The CDR3 totals 14 residues. DNA for the CDR3: TGTGCCAGCAGACCACAGGGGTGGGACACTGAAGCTTTCTTT. It specifies CASRPQGWDTEAFF.

The sample holds one count of this clone. This rearrangement joins TRBV5-4 to TRBJ2-3, with a tentative D call TRBD2 (5 bases). Germline V gene sequence: CDR1 SGHNT, CDR2 YYREEE (reference sequence). Trimming stripped 7 bases from V and 4 bases from J, with 16 bases between. CDR3 length: 14 amino acids. The CDR3 DNA is TGTGCCAGCTCGCTAGCCCCCGGCCCAGATACGCAGTATTTT. It codes for CASSLAPGPDTQYF.

This rearrangement joins TRBV4-1 to TRBJ2-1; D is ambiguous. The CDR3 loop spans 12 amino acids. CDR1 is MGHRA, CDR2 YSYEKL, per germline. V shed 2 bases and J shed 10 bases, with 9 bases lying between them. The CDR3 bases are TGCGCCAGCAGCCAAACTTTGGGCGAGCAGTTCTTC. It encodes CASSQTLGEQFF.

The CDR3 sequence: CASSLARGSAYEQYF. DNA of the CDR3: TGTGCCAGCAGCTTAGCGAGGGGGTCCGCCTACGAGCAGTACTTC. The chain has TRBV7-2 and TRBJ2-7; perhaps TRBD1 as D (6 bases). CDR3 length: 15 amino acids. CDR1 and CDR2 from the germline V gene are SGHTA and FQGNSA. Trimming shortened V by 0 bases and J by 2 bases, and 11 bases separated the two germline ends.

The chain uses TRBV6-2 or TRBV6-3 and TRBJ1-5, with D uncertain. The CDR3 loop spans 19 amino acids. Deletions cut 5 bases from V and 3 bases from J, with 26 bases between. The germline V gene encodes CDR1 MNHEY and CDR2 SVGEGT. CDR3 loop: CASSQYGNKRKESNQPQHF. The CDR3 DNA reads as TGTGCCAGCAGTCAATACGGGAACAAAAGAAAGGAGTCCAATCAGCCCCAGCATTTT.

The chain is built from TRBV19 and TRBJ2-7; TRBD2 matches 9 bases. Per the germline V gene, CDR1 is LNHDA and CDR2 is SQIVND (reference sequence). This CDR3 has 14 amino acids. J lost 8 bases, V lost 3 bases, and 8 bases had no gene match. CDR3 nucleotide sequence: TGTGCCAGTAGTATGATAGCGGGAGAAAAAAAGCAGTACTTC. It yields the protein CASSMIAGEKKQYF.

The DNA of the CDR3 is TGTGCCAGCAGCCCCGGGACAGGGACCAATTCACCCCTCCACTTT. Protein: CASSPGTGTNSPLHF. The J gene is TRBJ1-6, the V gene TRBV3-1 (or the pseudogene TRBV3-2); 9 bases map to TRBD1. CDR3 length: 15 residues. With V trimmed by 4 bases and J by 7 bases, 5 bases remained unmatched. Germline CDR1 and CDR2: LGHDT and YNNKEL (reference sequence).